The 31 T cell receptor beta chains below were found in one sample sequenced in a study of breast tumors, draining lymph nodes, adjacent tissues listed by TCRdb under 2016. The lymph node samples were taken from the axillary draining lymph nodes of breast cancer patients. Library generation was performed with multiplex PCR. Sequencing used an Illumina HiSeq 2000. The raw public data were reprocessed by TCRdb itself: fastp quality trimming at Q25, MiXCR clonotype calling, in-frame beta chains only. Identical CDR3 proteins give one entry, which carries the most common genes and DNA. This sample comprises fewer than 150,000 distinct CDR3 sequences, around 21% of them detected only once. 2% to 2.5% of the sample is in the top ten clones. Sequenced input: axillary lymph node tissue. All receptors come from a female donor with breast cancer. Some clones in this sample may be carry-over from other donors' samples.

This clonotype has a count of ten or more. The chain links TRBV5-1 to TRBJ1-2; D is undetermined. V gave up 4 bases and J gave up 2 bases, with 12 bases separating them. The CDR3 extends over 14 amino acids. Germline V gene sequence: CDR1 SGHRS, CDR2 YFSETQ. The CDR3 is CASSPGPGNYGYTF. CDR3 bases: TGCGCCAGCAGCCCAGGTCCGGGGAACTATGGCTACACCTTC.

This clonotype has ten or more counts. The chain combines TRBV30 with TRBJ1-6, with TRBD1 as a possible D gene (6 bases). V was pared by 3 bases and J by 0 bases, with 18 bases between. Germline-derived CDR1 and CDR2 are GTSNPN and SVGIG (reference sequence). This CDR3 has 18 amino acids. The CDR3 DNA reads TGTGCCTGGAGGGCCTCCCCGGGGGCTAGCTCCTATAATTCACCCCTCCACTTT. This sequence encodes CAWRASPGASSYNSPLHF. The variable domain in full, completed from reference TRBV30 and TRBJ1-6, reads SQTIHQWPATLVQPVGSPLSLECTVEGTSNPNLYWYRQAAGRGLQLLFYSVGIGQISSEVPQNLSASRPQDRQFILSSKKLLLSDSGFYLCAWRASPGASSYNSPLHFGNGTRLTVT.

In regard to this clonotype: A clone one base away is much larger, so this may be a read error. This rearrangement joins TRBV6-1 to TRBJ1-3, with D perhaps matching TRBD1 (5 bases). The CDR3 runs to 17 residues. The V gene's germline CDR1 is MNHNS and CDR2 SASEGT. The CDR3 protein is CTSSGGGQFLRGNTIYF. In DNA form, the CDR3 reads TGTACCAGCAGTGGGGGGGGTCAGTTTTTACGTGGAAACACCATATATTTT.

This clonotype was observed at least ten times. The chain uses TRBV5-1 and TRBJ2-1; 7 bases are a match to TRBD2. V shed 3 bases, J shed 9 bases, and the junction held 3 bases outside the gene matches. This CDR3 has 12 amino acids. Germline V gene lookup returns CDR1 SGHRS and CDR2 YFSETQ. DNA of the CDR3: TGCGCCAGCAGCTGGCCGGGGGGTGAGCAGTTCTTC. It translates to CASSWPGGEQFF.

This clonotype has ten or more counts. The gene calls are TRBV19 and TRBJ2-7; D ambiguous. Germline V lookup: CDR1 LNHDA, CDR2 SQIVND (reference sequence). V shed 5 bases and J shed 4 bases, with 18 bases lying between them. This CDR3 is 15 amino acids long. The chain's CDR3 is CASSPTQVRRYEQYF. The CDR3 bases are TGTGCCAGTAGTCCGACCCAAGTTCGGCGTTACGAGCAGTACTTC.

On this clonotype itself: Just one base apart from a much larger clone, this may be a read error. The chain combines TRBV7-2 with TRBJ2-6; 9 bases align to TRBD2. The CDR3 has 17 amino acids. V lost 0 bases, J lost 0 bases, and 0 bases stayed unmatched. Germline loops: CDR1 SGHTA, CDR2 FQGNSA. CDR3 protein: CASSLASGGSGANVLTF. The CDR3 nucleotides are TGTGCCAGCAGCTTAGCTAGCGGGGGCTCTGGGGCCAACGTCCTGACTTTC.

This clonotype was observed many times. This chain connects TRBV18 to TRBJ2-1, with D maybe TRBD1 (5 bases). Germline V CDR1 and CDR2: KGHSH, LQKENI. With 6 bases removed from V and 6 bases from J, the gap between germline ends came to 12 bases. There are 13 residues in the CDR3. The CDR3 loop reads CASSPGFFNEQFF. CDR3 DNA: TGTGCCAGCTCCCCAGGGTTTTTCAATGAGCAGTTCTTC.

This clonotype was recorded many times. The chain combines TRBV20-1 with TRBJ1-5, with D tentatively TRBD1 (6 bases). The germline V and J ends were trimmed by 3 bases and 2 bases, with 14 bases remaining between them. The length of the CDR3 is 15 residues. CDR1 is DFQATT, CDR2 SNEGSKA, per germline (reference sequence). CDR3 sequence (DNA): TGCAGTGCTAGGCGCGGGGGGCAACGCAATCAGCCCCAGCATTTT. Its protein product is CSARRGGQRNQPQHF.

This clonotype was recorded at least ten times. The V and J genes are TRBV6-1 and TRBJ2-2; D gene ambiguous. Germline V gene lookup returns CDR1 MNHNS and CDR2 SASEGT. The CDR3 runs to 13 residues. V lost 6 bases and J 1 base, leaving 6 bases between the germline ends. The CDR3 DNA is TGTGCCAGCAGGGCAGGGAACACCGGGGAGCTGTTTTTT. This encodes CASRAGNTGELFF.

The CDR3 loop reads CSARIGGWGNTEAFF. In nucleotides, the CDR3 is TGCAGTGCTAGGATTGGCGGGTGGGGGAACACTGAAGCTTTCTTT. The chain recombines TRBV20-1 with TRBJ1-1; D remains unclear. This CDR3 spans 15 amino acids. Germline lookup yields CDR1 DFQATT and CDR2 SNEGSKA (reference sequence). V lost 3 bases, J lost 1 base, and 15 bases lay in between.

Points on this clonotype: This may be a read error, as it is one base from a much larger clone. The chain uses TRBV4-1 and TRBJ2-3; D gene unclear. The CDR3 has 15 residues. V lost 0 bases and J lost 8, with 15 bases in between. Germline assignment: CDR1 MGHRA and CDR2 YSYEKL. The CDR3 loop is CASSQDLRSPGTQYF. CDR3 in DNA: TGCGCCAGCAGCCAAGATTTGCGGTCGCCAGGTACGCAGTATTTT.

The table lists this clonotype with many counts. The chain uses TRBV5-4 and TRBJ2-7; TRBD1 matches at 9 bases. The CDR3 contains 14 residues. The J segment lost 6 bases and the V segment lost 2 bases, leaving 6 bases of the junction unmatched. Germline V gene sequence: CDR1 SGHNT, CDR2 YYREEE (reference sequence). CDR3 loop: CASSLTQGALEQYF. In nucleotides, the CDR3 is TGTGCCAGCAGCTTAACACAGGGGGCTCTCGAGCAGTACTTC.

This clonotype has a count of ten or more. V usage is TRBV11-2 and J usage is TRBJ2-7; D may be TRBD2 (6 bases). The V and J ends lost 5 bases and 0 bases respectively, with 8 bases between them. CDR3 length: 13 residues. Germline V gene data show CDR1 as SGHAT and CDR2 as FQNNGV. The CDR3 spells CASSRGNSYEQYF. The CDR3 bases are TGTGCCAGCAGCCGGGGGAACTCCTACGAGCAGTACTTC.

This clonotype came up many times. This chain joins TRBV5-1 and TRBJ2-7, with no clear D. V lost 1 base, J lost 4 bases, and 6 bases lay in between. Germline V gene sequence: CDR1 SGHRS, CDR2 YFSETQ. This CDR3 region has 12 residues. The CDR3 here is CASSLPGYEQYF. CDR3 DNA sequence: TGCGCCAGCAGCTTGCCCGGGTACGAGCAGTACTTC.

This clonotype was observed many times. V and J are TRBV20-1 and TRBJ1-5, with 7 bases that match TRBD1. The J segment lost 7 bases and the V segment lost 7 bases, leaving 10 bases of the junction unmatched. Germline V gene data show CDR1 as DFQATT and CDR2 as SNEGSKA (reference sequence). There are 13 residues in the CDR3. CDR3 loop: CSVETGLGQPQHF. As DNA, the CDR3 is TGCAGTGTAGAGACAGGGCTCGGACAGCCCCAGCATTTT.

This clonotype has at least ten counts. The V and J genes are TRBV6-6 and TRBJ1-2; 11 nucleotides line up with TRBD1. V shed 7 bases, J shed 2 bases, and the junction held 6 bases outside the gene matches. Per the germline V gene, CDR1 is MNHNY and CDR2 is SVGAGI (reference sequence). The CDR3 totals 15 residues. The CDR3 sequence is CASTRGQGVNYGYTF. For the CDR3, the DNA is TGTGCCAGCACGAGGGGACAGGGGGTAAACTATGGCTACACCTTC.

CDR3 in amino acids: CASRQAGETQYF. The CDR3 coding sequence is TGTGCCAGCAGACAGGCAGGGGAGACCCAGTACTTC. This sequence joins TRBV6-6 and TRBJ2-5; weak D call: TRBD1 (5 bases). The CDR3 covers 12 residues. V was shortened by 6 bases and J by 5 bases, with 10 bases between the two germline ends. Germline loops: CDR1 MNHNY, CDR2 SVGAGI (reference sequence).

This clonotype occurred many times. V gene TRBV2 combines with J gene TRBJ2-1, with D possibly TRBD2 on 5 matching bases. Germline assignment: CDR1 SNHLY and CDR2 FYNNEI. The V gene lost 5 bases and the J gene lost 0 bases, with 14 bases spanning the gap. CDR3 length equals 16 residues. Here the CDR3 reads CASSRSASSSYNEQFF. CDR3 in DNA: TGTGCCAGCAGTCGTAGCGCCTCCTCCTCCTACAATGAGCAGTTCTTC.

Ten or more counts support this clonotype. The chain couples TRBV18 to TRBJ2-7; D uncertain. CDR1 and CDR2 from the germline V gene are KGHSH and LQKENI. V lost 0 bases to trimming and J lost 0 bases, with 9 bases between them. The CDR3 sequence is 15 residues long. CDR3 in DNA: TGTGCCAGCTCACCACCGGCAGGCAGCTCCTACGAGCAGTACTTC. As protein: CASSPPAGSSYEQYF.

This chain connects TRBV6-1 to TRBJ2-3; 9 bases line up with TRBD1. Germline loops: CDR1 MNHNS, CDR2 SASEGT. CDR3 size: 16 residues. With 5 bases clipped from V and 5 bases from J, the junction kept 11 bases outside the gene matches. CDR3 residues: CASSLLLGQGKDTQYF. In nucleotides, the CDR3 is TGTGCCAGCAGTTTGCTCCTAGGACAGGGGAAAGATACGCAGTATTTT.

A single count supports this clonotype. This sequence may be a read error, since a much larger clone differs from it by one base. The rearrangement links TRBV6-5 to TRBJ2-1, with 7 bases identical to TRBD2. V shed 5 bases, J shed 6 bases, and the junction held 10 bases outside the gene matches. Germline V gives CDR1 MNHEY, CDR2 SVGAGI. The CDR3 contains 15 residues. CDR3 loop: CASSTPGGRVNEQFF. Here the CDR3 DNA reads TGTGCCAGCAGTACTCCTGGCGGGAGAGTCAATGAGCAGTTCTTC.

The CDR3: CASSVDRLSTEAFF. The CDR3 DNA reads TGTGCCAGCAGCGTAGATCGGTTGAGCACTGAAGCTTTCTTT. The gene calls are TRBV9 and TRBJ1-1; D ambiguous. The V gene's germline CDR1 is SGDLS and CDR2 YYNGEE. V was pared by 0 bases and J by 4 bases, with 10 bases between. The CDR3 is 14 amino acids.

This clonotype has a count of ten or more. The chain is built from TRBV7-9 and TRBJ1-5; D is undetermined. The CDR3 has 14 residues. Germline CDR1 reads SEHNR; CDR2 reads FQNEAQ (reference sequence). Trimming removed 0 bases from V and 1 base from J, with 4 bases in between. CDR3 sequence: CASSLAGSNQPQHF. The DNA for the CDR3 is TGTGCCAGCAGCTTAGCGGGGAGCAATCAGCCCCAGCATTTT.

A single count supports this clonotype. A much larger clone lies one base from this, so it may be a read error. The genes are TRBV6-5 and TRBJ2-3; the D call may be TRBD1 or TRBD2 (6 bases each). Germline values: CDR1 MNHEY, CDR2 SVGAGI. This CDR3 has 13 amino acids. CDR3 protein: CASTGAPADAQYF. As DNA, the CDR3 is TGTGCCAGCACGGGGGCCCCCGCAGATGCGCAGTATTTT.

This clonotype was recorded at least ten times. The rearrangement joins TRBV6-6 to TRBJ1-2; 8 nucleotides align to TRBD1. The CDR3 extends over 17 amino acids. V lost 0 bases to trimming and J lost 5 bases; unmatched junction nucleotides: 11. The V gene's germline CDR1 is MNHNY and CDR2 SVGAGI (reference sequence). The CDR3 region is CASSYSRTGSGEYGYTF. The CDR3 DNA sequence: TGTGCCAGCAGTTACTCGAGGACAGGGTCAGGGGAGTATGGCTACACCTTC.

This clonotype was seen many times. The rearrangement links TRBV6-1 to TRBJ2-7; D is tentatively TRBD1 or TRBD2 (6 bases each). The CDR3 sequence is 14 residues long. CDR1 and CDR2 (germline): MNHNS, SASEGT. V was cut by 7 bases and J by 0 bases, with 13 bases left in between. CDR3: CASTRGPSSYEQYF. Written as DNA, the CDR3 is TGTGCCAGCACACGGGGGCCGAGCTCCTACGAGCAGTACTTC.

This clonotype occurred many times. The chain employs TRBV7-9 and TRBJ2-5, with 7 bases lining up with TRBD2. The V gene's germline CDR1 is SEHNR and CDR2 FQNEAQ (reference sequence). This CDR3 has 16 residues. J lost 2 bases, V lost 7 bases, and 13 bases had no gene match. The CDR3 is CASNPWGGNPQETQYF. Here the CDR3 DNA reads TGTGCCAGCAACCCTTGGGGGGGGAACCCACAAGAGACCCAGTACTTC.

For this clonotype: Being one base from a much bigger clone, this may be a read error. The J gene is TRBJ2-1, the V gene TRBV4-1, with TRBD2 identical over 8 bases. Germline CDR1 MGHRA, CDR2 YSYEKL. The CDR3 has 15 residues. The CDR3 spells CACSTPSGPYNEQFF. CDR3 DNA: TGCGCCTGCAGCACTCCTAGCGGGCCCTACAATGAGCAGTTCTTC.

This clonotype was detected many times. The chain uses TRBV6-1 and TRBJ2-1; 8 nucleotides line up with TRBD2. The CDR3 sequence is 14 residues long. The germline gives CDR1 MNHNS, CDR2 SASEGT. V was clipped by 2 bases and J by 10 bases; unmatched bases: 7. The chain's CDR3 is CASSESGLAWEQFF. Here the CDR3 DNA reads TGTGCCAGCAGTGAATCCGGACTAGCTTGGGAGCAGTTCTTC.

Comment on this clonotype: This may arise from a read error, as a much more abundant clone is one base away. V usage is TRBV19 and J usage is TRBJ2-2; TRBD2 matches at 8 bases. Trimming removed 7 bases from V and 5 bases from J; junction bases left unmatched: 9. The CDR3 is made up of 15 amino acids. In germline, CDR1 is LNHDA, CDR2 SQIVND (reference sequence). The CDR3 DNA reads TGTGCCAGTACCTGGGTAGCGGGGAAAACCGGGGAGCTGTTTTTT. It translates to CASTWVAGKTGELFF. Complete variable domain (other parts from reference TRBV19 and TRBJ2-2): DGGITQSPKYLFRKEGQNVTLSCEQNLNHDAMYWYRQDPGQGLRLIYYSQIVNDFQKGDIAEGYSVSREKKESFPLTVTSAQKNPTAFYLCASTWVAGKTGELFFGEGSRLTVL.

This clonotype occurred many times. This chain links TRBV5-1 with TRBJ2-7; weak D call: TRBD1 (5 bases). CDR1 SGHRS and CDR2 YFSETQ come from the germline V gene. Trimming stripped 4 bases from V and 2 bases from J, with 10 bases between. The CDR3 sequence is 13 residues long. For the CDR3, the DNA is TGCGCCAGCAGCGTGACAGCAGCCTACGAGCAGTACTTC. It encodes CASSVTAAYEQYF. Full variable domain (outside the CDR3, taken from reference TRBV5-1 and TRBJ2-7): KAGVTQTPRYLIKTRGQQVTLSCSPISGHRSVSWYQQTPGQGLQFLFEYFSETQRNKGNFPGRFSGRQFSNSRSEMNVSTLELGDSALYLCASSVTAAYEQYFGPGTRLTVT.